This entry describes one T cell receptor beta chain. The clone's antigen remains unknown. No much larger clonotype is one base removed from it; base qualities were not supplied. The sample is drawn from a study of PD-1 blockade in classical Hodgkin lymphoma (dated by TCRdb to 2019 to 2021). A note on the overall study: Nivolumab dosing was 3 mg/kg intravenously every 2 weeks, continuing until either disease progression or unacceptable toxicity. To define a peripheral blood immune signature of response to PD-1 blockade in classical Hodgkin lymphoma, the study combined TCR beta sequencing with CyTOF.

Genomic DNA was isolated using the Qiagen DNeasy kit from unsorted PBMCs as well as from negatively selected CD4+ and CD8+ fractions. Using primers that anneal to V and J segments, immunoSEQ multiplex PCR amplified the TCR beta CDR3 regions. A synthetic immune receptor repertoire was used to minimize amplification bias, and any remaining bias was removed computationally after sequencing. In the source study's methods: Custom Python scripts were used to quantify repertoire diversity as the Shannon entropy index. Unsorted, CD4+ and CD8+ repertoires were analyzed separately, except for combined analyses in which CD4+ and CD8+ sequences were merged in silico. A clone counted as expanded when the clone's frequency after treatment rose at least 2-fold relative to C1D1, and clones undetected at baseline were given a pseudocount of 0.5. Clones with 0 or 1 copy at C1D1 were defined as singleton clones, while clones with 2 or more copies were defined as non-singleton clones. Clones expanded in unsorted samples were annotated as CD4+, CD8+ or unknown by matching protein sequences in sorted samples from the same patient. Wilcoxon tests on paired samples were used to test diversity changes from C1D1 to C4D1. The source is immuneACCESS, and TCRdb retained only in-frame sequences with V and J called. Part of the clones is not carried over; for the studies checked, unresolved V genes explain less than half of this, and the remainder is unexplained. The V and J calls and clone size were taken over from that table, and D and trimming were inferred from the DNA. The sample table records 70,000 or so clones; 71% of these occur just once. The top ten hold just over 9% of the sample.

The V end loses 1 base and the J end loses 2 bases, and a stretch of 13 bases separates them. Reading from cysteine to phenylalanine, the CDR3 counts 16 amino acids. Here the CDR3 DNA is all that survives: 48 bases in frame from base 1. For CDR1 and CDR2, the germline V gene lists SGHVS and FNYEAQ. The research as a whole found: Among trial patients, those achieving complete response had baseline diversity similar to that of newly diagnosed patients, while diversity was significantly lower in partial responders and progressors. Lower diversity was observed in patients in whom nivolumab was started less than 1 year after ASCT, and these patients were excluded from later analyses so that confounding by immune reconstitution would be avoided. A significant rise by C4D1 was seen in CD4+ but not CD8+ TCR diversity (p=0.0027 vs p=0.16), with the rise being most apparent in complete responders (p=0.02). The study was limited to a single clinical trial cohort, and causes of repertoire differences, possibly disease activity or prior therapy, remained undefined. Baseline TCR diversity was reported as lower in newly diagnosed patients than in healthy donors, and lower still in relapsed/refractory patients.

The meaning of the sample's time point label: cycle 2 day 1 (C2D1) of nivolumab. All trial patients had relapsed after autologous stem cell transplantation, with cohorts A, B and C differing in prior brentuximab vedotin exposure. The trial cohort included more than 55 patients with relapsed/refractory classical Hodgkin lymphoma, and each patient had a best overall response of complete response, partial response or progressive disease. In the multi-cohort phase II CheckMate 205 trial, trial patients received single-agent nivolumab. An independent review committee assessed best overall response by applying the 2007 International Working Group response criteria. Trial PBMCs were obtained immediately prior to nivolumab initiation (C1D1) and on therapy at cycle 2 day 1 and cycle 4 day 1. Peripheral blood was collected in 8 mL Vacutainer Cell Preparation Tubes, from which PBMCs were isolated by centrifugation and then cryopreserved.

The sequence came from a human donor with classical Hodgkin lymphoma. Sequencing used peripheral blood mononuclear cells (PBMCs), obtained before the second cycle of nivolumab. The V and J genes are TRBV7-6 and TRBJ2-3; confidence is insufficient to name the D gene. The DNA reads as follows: TGTGCCAGCAGCTTAGGACGGCTACGAACCACAGATACGCAGTATTTT. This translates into CASSLGRLRTTDTQYF.